This TCR beta chain emerged from a study of yellow fever vaccine responses in identical twins. Findings and limits, study-wide: Reports say the vaccine T cell response in twins looked partly convergent and partly personalized.

Notes on this clonotype: Its target is unknown.

TCRdb reprocessed the RT-PCR reads with MiXCR, giving one entry per CDR3 protein. The data hold about 16,000 distinct CDR3 sequences, with roughly 80% observed a single time. This TCR came from a woman aged 18-30 years who received the yellow fever vaccine. The sequences come from T cells from blood (PBMCs), unsorted or a sorted subset (not recorded which), collected before or after yellow fever vaccination (not recorded which).

The CDR3 loop is CASSLQAGGPYEQYF. DNA for the CDR3: TGTGCCAGCAGCTTACAAGCGGGAGGGCCCTACGAGCAGTACTTC. This sequence joins TRBV11-2 and TRBJ2-7; 10 bases align to TRBD2. Germline CDR1 is SGHAT and CDR2 is FQNNGV. The CDR3 spans 15 residues. The ends lost 2 bases at V and 2 bases at J; junction bases unmatched: 3.